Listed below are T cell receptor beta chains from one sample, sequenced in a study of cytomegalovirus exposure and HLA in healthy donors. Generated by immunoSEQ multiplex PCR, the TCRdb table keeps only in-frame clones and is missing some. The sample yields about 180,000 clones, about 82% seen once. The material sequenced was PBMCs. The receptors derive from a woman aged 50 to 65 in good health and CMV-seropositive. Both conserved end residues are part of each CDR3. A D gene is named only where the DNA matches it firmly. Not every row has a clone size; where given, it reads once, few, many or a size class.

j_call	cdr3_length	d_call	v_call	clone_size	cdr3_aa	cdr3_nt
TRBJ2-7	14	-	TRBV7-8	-	CASTGNRPNYEQYF	TGTGCCAGCACAGGGAACAGGCCGAACTACGAGCAGTACTTC
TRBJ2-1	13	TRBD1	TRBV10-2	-	CATNRGGNTEQFF	TGCGCCACGAACAGGGGTGGGAATACTGAGCAGTTCTTC
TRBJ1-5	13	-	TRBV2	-	CASEDSPYQPQHF	TGTGCCAGCGAGGACAGCCCTTATCAGCCCCAGCATTTT
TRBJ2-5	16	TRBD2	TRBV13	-	CASSVRLAGVGETQYF	TGTGCCAGCAGCGTGAGGCTAGCGGGAGTCGGGGAGACCCAGTACTTC
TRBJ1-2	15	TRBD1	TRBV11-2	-	CASSLGTTGMYGYTF	TGTGCCAGCAGCTTAGGGACGACAGGGATGTATGGCTACACCTTC
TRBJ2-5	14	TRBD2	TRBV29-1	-	CSVGKSGSKETQYF	TGCAGCGTCGGAAAAAGCGGGAGTAAAGAGACCCAGTACTTC
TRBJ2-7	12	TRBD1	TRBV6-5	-	CASSLDRDEQYF	TGTGCCAGCAGTCTCGACAGGGACGAGCAGTACTTC
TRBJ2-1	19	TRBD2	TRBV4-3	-	CASSQDFRAGGPFRNEQFF	TGCGCCAGCAGCCAAGATTTTAGGGCGGGAGGGCCCTTTCGCAATGAGCAGTTCTTC
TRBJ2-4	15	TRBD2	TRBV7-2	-	CASSQTQREPNIQYF	TGTGCCAGCAGCCAAACCCAGCGGGAGCCCAACATTCAGTACTTC
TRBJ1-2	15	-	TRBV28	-	CASSLTGPPNYGYTF	TGTGCCAGCAGTTTAACAGGGCCACCTAACTATGGCTACACCTTC
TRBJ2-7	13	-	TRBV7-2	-	CASSMYRVSMQYF	TGTGCCAGCAGCATGTACAGGGTTTCCATGCAGTACTTC
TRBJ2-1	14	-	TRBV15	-	CATSSRQITHEQFF	TGTGCCACCAGCAGCCGACAGATCACGCATGAGCAGTTCTTC
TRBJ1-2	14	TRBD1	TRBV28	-	CASRPAGTGNGYTF	TGTGCCAGCAGGCCCGCCGGGACAGGGAATGGCTACACCTTC
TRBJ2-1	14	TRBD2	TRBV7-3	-	CASSLSGGLNEQFF	TGTGCCAGCAGCTTAAGCGGGGGGCTCAATGAGCAGTTCTTC
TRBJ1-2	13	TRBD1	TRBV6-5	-	CASSPTGSYGYTF	TGTGCCAGCAGTCCGACAGGGAGCTATGGCTACACCTTC
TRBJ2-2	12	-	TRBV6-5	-	CASSPLFGELFF	TGTGCCAGCAGTCCCTTATTCGGGGAGCTGTTTTTT
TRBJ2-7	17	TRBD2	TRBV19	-	CASSNPSGRTTGYEQYF	TGTGCCAGTAGTAACCCTAGCGGGAGGACGACCGGGTACGAGCAGTACTTC
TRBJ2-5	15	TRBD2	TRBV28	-	CASSLPTGRASEQYF	TGTGCCAGCAGTTTACCCACCGGGAGGGCCAGTGAGCAGTACTTC
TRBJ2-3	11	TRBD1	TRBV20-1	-	CSANRGDTQYF	TGCAGTGCTAACAGGGGGGATACGCAGTATTTT
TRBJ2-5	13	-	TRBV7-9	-	CASRQTHRETQYF	TGTGCCAGCAGGCAAACTCACAGGGAGACCCAGTACTTC
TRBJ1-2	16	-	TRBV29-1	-	CSVPVRGNPRFYGYTF	TGCAGCGTTCCGGTGCGGGGTAACCCACGATTCTATGGCTACACCTTC
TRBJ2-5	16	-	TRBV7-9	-	CASRYGPGGPQETQYF	TGTGCCAGCAGATACGGTCCGGGGGGCCCACAAGAGACCCAGTACTTC
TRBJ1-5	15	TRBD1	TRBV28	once	CASTVGGRGVQPQHF	TGTGCCAGCACCGTGGGGGGCAGGGGGGTTCAGCCCCAGCATTTT
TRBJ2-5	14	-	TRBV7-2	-	CASSLATNPETQYF	TGTGCCAGCAGCTTAGCGACTAACCCGGAGACCCAGTACTTC
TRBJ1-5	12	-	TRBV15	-	CATSRAGQPQHF	TGTGCCACCAGCAGAGCGGGGCAGCCCCAGCATTTT
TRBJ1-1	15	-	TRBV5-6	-	CASSPFAGRNTEAFF	TGTGCCAGCAGCCCTTTTGCGGGACGGAACACTGAAGCTTTCTTT
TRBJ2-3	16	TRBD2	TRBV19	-	CASSAGTSGGADTQYF	TGTGCCAGTAGTGCCGGGACTAGCGGAGGGGCAGATACGCAGTATTTT
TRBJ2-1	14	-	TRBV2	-	CASSVSPPESEQFF	TGTGCCAGCAGTGTATCGCCCCCGGAGAGTGAGCAGTTCTTC
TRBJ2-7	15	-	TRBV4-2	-	CASSQDLTVSYEQYF	TGTGCCAGCAGCCAAGATTTAACAGTATCCTACGAGCAGTACTTC
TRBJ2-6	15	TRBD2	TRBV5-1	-	CASSLWEGGANVLTF	TGCGCCAGCTCCCTATGGGAGGGGGGGGCCAACGTCCTGACTTTC
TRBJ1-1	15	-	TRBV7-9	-	CASSLAKGMGTEAFF	TGTGCCAGCAGCTTAGCCAAGGGGATGGGCACTGAAGCTTTCTTT
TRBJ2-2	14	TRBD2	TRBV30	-	CAWRGLAETGELFF	TGTGCCTGGAGGGGGCTAGCGGAGACCGGGGAGCTGTTTTTT
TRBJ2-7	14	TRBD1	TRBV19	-	CASTIRTGGYEQYF	TGTGCCAGTACGATTCGGACAGGGGGGTACGAGCAGTACTTC
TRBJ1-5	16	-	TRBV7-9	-	CASSLVSGRENQPQHF	TGTGCCAGCAGCTTAGTTTCTGGCAGGGAAAATCAGCCCCAGCATTTT
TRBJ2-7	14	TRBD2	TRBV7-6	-	CASSLAGGTYEQYF	TGTGCCAGCAGCTTAGCGGGGGGGACCTACGAGCAGTACTTC
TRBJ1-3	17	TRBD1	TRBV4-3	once	CASSQAYQGVSGNTIYF	TGCGCCAGCAGCCAAGCATACCAGGGGGTCTCTGGAAACACCATATATTTT
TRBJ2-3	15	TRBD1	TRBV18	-	CASSPQGASTDTQYF	TGTGCCAGCTCACCACAGGGGGCGAGCACAGATACGCAGTATTTT
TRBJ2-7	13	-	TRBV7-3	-	CASSLIAGAEQYF	TGTGCCAGCAGCTTAATCGCGGGGGCCGAGCAGTACTTC
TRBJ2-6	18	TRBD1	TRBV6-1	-	CASSERGQGYSGANVLTF	TGTGCCAGCAGTGAAAGGGGACAGGGGTACTCTGGGGCCAACGTCCTGACTTTC
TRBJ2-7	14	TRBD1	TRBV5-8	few	CASSQGGQTYEQYF	TGTGCCAGCAGCCAAGGGGGACAGACCTACGAGCAGTACTTC
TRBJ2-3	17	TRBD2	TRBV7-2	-	CASSLGLAGVLIDTQYF	TGTGCCAGCAGCTTAGGGCTAGCGGGAGTCTTGATAGATACGCAGTATTTT
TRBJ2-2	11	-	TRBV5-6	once	CASSPGGELFF	TGTGCCAGCAGCCCCGGGGGGGAGCTGTTTTTT
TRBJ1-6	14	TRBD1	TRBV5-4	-	CASSLQQGVSPLHF	TGTGCCAGCAGCTTGCAACAGGGGGTTTCACCCCTCCACTTT
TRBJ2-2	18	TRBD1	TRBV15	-	CATSRDFRTGGRTGELFF	TGTGCCACCAGCAGAGACTTCCGGACAGGGGGCAGGACCGGGGAGCTGTTTTTT
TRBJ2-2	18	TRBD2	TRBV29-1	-	CSVEDGTTGLAGSGELFF	TGCAGCGTTGAAGATGGAACCACGGGACTAGCAGGCTCCGGGGAGCTGTTTTTT